Reported below is one T cell receptor beta chain. This receptor's antigen is unknown. No clone much larger than this one lies a single base away; base qualities are absent. This sample was taken from a study of blood T cell repertoires in COVID-19 (dated by TCRdb to 2020 to 2022). As for the study more broadly: Collaborator samples came from the United States, Italy and Spain and covered acute and convalescent phases of COVID-19. The prospective study material was composed of cDNA or gDNA derived from T cells, B-cell-depleted T cells, or PBMCs. Subjects who had been exposed to COVID-19, were actively infected with it, or had recovered from it provided the deeply sampled blood TCRbeta repertoires that made up the dataset. The repertoires were made available in a free public database intended to serve as a resource for research on the immune response to SARS-CoV-2. Samples came from the ongoing ImmuneRACE study (first 160 participants) plus 1,254 subjects from 6 global collaborators. Nearly every sample came with metadata listing a de-identified subject ID, COVID-19 status, age in years and sex. Where HLA class I and class II types were available, the types were taken from metadata supplied by the sample provider, not from assay-based typing. Results and caveats for the whole study, not just this receptor: How much clinical and demographic metadata was included differed by source and by participant, and the metadata was provided uncurated.

A distance of 11 bases separates the germline ends of V and J, which lose 3 bases and 5 bases respectively. CDR1 and CDR2, looked up from the germline V gene, are KGHSH and LQKENI. The CDR3 sequence holds 13 residues, the cysteine and phenylalanine included. Here the CDR3 DNA is all that survives: 39 bases in frame from base 1. In Seattle, one collaborating source enrolled patients while the infection was active and tracked those patients longitudinally over the course of disease. Each collaborating institution followed its own protocols to collect whole blood in K2EDTA tubes. For TCRbeta analysis, collaborators shipped samples in one of three forms: frozen whole blood, isolated PBMCs, or DNA extracted from either of those sample types. TCRbeta CDR3 regions were amplified from genomic DNA by means of the immunoSEQ Assay, a bias-controlled multiplex PCR. The source study handled its data this way. Within the assay, amplification of reference gene primers was used to estimate how many nucleated cells each sample contained. To quantify the absolute abundance of each unique TCRbeta CDR3 rearrangement, sequence reads were collapsed and filtered. Productive Simpson clonality was computed per sample as the square root of Simpson's diversity index over productive rearrangements. In TCRdb, the immuneACCESS table is reduced to in-frame sequences with V and J assigned. These tables do not hold every clone; where another copy was compared, an unresolved V gene accounts for under half, and the others remain unexplained. That table supplies the V and J calls and clone size; D and trimming were determined from the DNA. This sample comprises 95,000 to 150,000 clones, roughly 92% of them detected only once. Approximately 2% of the sample is held by the ten biggest clonotypes.

The source of this sequence is a man between 50 and 59 years old with COVID-19, enrolled during active disease. The sequencing sample was made of peripheral blood. This chain is built from TRBV18 and TRBJ2-7; TRBD2 is possibly the D segment (6 matching bases). This receptor carries the CDR3 CASSPIGGNEQYF. The bases read TGTGCCAGCTCACCGATCGGGGGAAACGAGCAGTACTTC.